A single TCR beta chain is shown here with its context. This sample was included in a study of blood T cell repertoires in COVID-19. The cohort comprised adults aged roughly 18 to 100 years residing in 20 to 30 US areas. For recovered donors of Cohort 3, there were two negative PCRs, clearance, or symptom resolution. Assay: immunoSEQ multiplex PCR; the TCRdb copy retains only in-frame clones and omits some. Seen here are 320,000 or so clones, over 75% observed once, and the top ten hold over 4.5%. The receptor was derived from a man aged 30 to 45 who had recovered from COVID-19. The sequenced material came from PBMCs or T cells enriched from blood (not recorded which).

In DNA form, the CDR3 reads TGTGCCAGCAGCCCGCGGACAGGAGAGACCCAGTACTTC. Translation: CASSPRTGETQYF. The chain links TRBV3-1 (or the pseudogene TRBV3-2) to TRBJ2-5; 7 nucleotides agree with TRBD1. CDR3 length: 13 amino acids. The trim removed 4 bases at V and 4 bases at J, leaving 3 bases unmatched. Germline V gene sequence: CDR1 LGHDT, CDR2 YNNKEL (reference sequence).